This T cell receptor (beta chain) originates from a study of shared clonotypes between healthy human individuals. Study-wide context: Per-donor plates numbered three CD4 naive, three CD4 memory, two CD8 naive and one CD8 memory.

This clone appeared once. Terminally differentiated effector memory CD45RA+ cells were excluded from the naive CD8 cells, which were CD45RO-negative and positively selected for CCR7. Method: immunoSEQ multiplex PCR; TCRdb's copy keeps in-frame clones and lacks some. The table records 2 million to 2.5 million clones, just under 95% of them present only once. The CDR3 is made up of 13 amino acids. V lost 4 bases and J lost 9; bases outside the gene matches: 5. Germline V gene lookup returns CDR1 SGDLS and CDR2 YYNGEE. This receptor was obtained from a man between 18 and 29 years old in good health. The sequenced sample consisted of naive CD8+ T cells sorted from blood. J is TRBJ2-2 and V is TRBV9; 8 bases fit TRBD2. CDR3 DNA: TGTGCCAGCAGCCCAACTAGCGGCAGGGAGCTGTTTTTT. This gives the protein CASSPTSGRELFF.